What follows are 19 T cell receptor beta chains derived from one specimen sequenced in a study of OX40 agonist ivuxolimab in advanced cancers. TCRdb keeps only in-frame clones here, not all; method: immunoSEQ multiplex PCR. The repertoire holds 35,000 to 40,000 clones, with approximately 86% as singletons. The sequencing here drew on CD4+ or CD8+ T cells sorted from blood, taken in a trial of the OX40 agonist ivuxolimab. The receptors were sampled from an adult with an advanced solid tumor such as melanoma, head and neck, liver or kidney cancer.

The V gene is TRBV5-4, the J gene TRBJ1-2, with 9 positions matching TRBD1. The CDR3 is 14 amino acids. V shed 4 bases, J shed 8 bases, and the junction held 9 bases outside the gene matches. Germline V gene lookup returns CDR1 SGHNT and CDR2 YYREEE (reference sequence). CDR3: CASSTRTGEGGYTF. The CDR3, as DNA: TGTGCCAGCAGCACCCGGACAGGGGAGGGAGGCTACACCTTC.

The chain carries TRBV2 and TRBJ2-7; D gene ambiguous. Germline-derived CDR1 and CDR2 are SNHLY and FYNNEI. The CDR3 is made up of 13 amino acids. Trimming left V 7 bases short and J 0 bases short, with 10 bases between. Written as DNA, the CDR3 is TGTGCCAGCATGCCGACACTCTCCTACGAGCAGTACTTC. Translation gives CASMPTLSYEQYF.

The rearrangement links TRBV10-3 to TRBJ2-7; 7 bases fit TRBD2. There are 13 residues in the CDR3. V shed 7 bases and J 2 bases; nucleotides not matched to a gene: 5. Germline loops: CDR1 ENHRY, CDR2 SYGVKD. The CDR3 loop is CAIMGGTTYEQYF. CDR3 DNA: TGTGCCATCATGGGCGGGACTACCTACGAGCAGTACTTC.

The genes are TRBV7-8 and TRBJ1-1; tentatively, D is TRBD1 (5 bases). Trimming left V 7 bases short and J 5 bases short, with 20 bases between. The CDR3 runs 15 residues. CDR1 and CDR2 (germline): SGHVS, FQNEAQ. The DNA for the CDR3 is TGTGCCAGCACCGGGGGGTTCTCCCCGTATACTGAAGCTTTCTTT. Amino acids: CASTGGFSPYTEAFF.

The sample holds a few counts of this clone. The chain employs TRBV5-1 and TRBJ1-1; D not certain. The CDR3 has 18 residues. Germline V gene data show CDR1 as SGHRS and CDR2 as YFSETQ. Between the trimmed V and J ends, which lost 0 bases and 7 bases, there was a span of 25 bases. In DNA form, the CDR3 reads TGCGCCAGCAGCTTGGGGGCACTAGGCAAGTCTAACACTTATGAAGCTTTCTTT. Its translation is CASSLGALGKSNTYEAFF.

This clone has a handful of counts. This sequence joins TRBV19 and TRBJ1-2, with D uncertain. This CDR3 spans 12 amino acids. Germline-derived CDR1 and CDR2 are LNHDA and SQIVND (reference sequence). V was cut by 5 bases and J by 7 bases, with 11 bases left in between. CDR3 protein: CASSPRSPGYTF. The DNA of the CDR3 is TGTGCCAGTAGTCCCAGGTCTCCTGGCTACACCTTC.

The chain recombines TRBV5-4 with TRBJ1-3; D gene uncertain. Trimming pared 4 bases from V and 4 bases from J, leaving 12 bases between. There are 14 residues in the CDR3. The germline V gene has CDR1 SGHNT and CDR2 YYREEE (reference sequence). The CDR3 here is CASSHKKGGNTIYF. The CDR3 region has the DNA TGTGCCAGCAGCCATAAGAAAGGCGGAAACACCATATATTTT. Full variable domain (outside the CDR3, taken from reference TRBV5-4 and TRBJ1-3): ETGVTQSPTHLIKTRGQQVTLRCSSQSGHNTVSWYQQALGQGPQFIFQYYREEENGRGNFPPRFSGLQFPNYSSELNVNALELDDSALYLCASSHKKGGNTIYFGEGSWLTVV.

This clone was recorded only once. The J gene is TRBJ2-2, the V gene TRBV7-6, with TRBD2 matching over 13 bases. CDR1 is SGHVS and CDR2 is FNYEAQ in the germline V gene. This CDR3 has 16 amino acids. V was clipped by 3 bases and J by 2 bases; unmatched bases: 0. The CDR3 loop reads CASSLGLAGNTGELFF. The DNA of the CDR3 is TGTGCCAGCAGCTTGGGACTAGCGGGAAACACCGGGGAGCTGTTTTTT.

The V and J genes are TRBV4-1 and TRBJ1-2; D is perhaps TRBD1 (6 bases). Trimming stripped 3 bases from V and 4 bases from J, with 15 bases between. The CDR3 totals 15 residues. Germline CDR1 reads MGHRA; CDR2 reads YSYEKL. CDR3 protein: CASSQEDRALYGYTF. For the CDR3, the DNA is TGCGCCAGCAGCCAGGAGGACAGAGCCCTCTATGGCTACACCTTC.

The table lists this clone with a few counts. The J gene is TRBJ2-5, the V gene TRBV7-9; 10 nucleotides align to TRBD1. V shed 7 bases and J 5 bases; nucleotides not matched to a gene: 4. The CDR3 sequence is 13 residues long. CDR1 and CDR2 (germline): SEHNR, FQNEAQ (reference sequence). CDR3 in amino acids: CASIRTGGETQYF. CDR3 bases: TGTGCCAGCATCAGGACAGGGGGTGAGACCCAGTACTTC.

The chain links TRBV7-6 to TRBJ2-7; TRBD2 agrees at 7 bases. With V trimmed by 0 bases and J by 6 bases, 11 bases remained unmatched. The CDR3 length is 16 residues. CDR1 and CDR2 (germline): SGHVS, FNYEAQ. CDR3 DNA sequence: TGTGCCAGCAGCTTAGCGCGTTTAGCGGGTTTTAGCGAGCAGTACTTC. As protein: CASSLARLAGFSEQYF.

The V and J genes are TRBV28 and TRBJ2-5; D is perhaps TRBD2 (6 bases). The V gene's germline CDR1 is MDHEN and CDR2 SYDVKM. Trimming removed 4 bases from V and 2 bases from J, with 14 bases in between. The CDR3 has 15 amino acids. The CDR3 DNA is TGTGCCAGCAGTTCCCGCGGGACTCCACAAGAGACCCAGTACTTC. Its translation: CASSSRGTPQETQYF.

This chain links TRBV6-4 with TRBJ2-3; maybe TRBD2 (5 bases). There are 14 residues in the CDR3. Per the germline V gene, CDR1 is MRHNA and CDR2 is SNTAGT. The V end was cut by 4 bases, the J end by 0 bases, with 8 bases between. CDR3 sequence: CASSATGSTDTQYF. The CDR3 DNA reads TGTGCCAGCAGTGCCACGGGGAGCACAGATACGCAGTATTTT.

CDR3 sequence (DNA): TGTGCCAGCAGCCGCGGAATCAGGGGGCCTGGGGCCAACGTCCTGACTTTC. Translation gives CASSRGIRGPGANVLTF. The chain is built from TRBV14 and TRBJ2-6; 8 positions match TRBD1. This CDR3 is 17 amino acids long. With V trimmed by 4 bases and J by 2 bases, 7 bases remained unmatched. Germline lookup yields CDR1 SGHDN and CDR2 FVKESK.

The chain employs TRBV9 and TRBJ2-7; the match to TRBD1 covers 11 bases. Germline V CDR1 and CDR2: SGDLS, YYNGEE. The CDR3 loop spans 15 amino acids. Unmatched junction bases numbered 8, after V lost 4 bases and J lost 5 bases. The CDR3 nucleotides read TGTGCCAGCAGCCGCCGGGACAGGGGGAGCCACGAGCAGTACTTC. It encodes CASSRRDRGSHEQYF.

This chain joins TRBV6-1 and TRBJ1-5; 7 positions match TRBD1. The germline gives CDR1 MNHNS, CDR2 SASEGT. This CDR3 region has 14 residues. The J segment lost 0 bases and the V segment lost 10 bases, leaving 6 bases of the junction unmatched. The CDR3 DNA follows: TGTGCCACAGGGGGACGGTATAGCAATCAGCCCCAGCATTTT. Its translation is CATGGRYSNQPQHF.

The rearrangement uses TRBV21-1 and TRBJ2-3; TRBD1 is the table's D call, not checked against the DNA. TRBV21-1 represents a pseudogene. This CDR3 contains 15 residues. CDR3 sequence: CATILDRGSTDTQYF. DNA of the CDR3: TGTGCCACCATACTCGACAGGGGCAGCACAGATACGCAGTATTTT.

The chain employs TRBV19 and TRBJ2-7; possibly TRBD1 or TRBD2 for D (7 bases each). Per the germline V gene, CDR1 is LNHDA and CDR2 is SQIVND (reference sequence). The CDR3 is made up of 16 amino acids. V lost 4 bases and J 2 bases, leaving 18 bases between the germline ends. CDR3 in amino acids: CASSTQGGPGTYEQYF. The CDR3 nucleotides are TGTGCCAGTAGTACCCAGGGGGGGCCAGGGACCTACGAGCAGTACTTC.

The chain combines TRBV6-1 with TRBJ1-5; D is unclear. CDR1 MNHNS and CDR2 SASEGT come from the germline V gene. The CDR3 loop spans 13 amino acids. With 6 bases removed from V and 6 bases from J, the gap between germline ends came to 12 bases. In DNA form, the CDR3 reads TGTGCCAGCAGGCACACGGAGGGTCAGCCCCAGCATTTT. This sequence encodes CASRHTEGQPQHF.